The next 6 T cell receptor beta chains were all read from a single sample in a study of a mutant IDH1 vaccine in newly diagnosed glioma (dated by TCRdb to 2020 to 2022). The time point label of this sample denotes: baseline, week 1 (first vaccination visit). Reading the label with the study, this specimen's treatment or condition is: pre-vaccination baseline after standard-of-care therapy. The protocol used for the library was the immunoSEQ multiplex PCR assay. What TCRdb holds here is the immuneACCESS table cut down to in-frame rearrangements. Part of the clones is not present; checked against another copy, under half of the missing clones reflect an unresolved V gene, and the others are unexplained. The sample includes about 46,000 clones, with 70% to 80% observed a single time. The top ten constitute less than 2% of the sample. The sample consisted of PBMCs, taken from a glioma patient treated with radiotherapy, temozolomide or both. Receptors were obtained from a woman aged 35 to 49 with glioma.

This chain connects TRBV7-2 to TRBJ2-7, with 8 bases lining up with TRBD2. Germline CDR1 is SGHTA and CDR2 is FQGNSA. The CDR3 consists of 18 residues. V shed 4 bases, J shed 0 bases, and the junction held 14 bases outside the gene matches. The CDR3 DNA sequence: TGTGCCAGCAGCTCCGAAAGGAGAGGCGGGGGGAGCTCCTACGAGCAGTACTTC. This codes for CASSSERRGGGSSYEQYF.

The chain is built from TRBV10-3 and TRBJ2-7; 8 bases line up with TRBD1. J was trimmed by 1 base and V by 5 bases; bases with no gene match: 7. CDR1 is ENHRY, CDR2 SYGVKD, per germline. This CDR3 has 15 amino acids. The CDR3 protein is CAISIGTGASYEQYF. CDR3 nucleotide sequence: TGTGCCATCAGTATCGGGACAGGAGCTTCCTACGAGCAGTACTTC.

The chain joins TRBV19 to TRBJ1-5; possibly TRBD1 for D (5 bases). The CDR3 sequence is 14 residues long. Germline V gene sequence: CDR1 LNHDA, CDR2 SQIVND (reference sequence). V lost 9 bases to trimming and J lost 5 bases, with 17 bases between them. CDR3 nucleotides: TGTGCCAGGTCGGAGGGGCTCGATTATCAGCCCCAGCATTTT. As protein: CARSEGLDYQPQHF.

This clone was detected only a few times. The chain uses TRBV6-5 and TRBJ1-6, with D unclear. Germline CDR1 is MNHEY and CDR2 is SVGAGI. Trimming left V 4 bases short and J 10 bases short, with 14 bases between. The CDR3 is 14 amino acids. Written as DNA, the CDR3 is TGTGCCAGCAGTTTGGACCTTCGGCGATCACCCCTCCACTTT. It is translated as CASSLDLRRSPLHF.

The chain is built from TRBV6-5 and TRBJ2-1, with 11 bases fitting TRBD1. Germline V CDR1 and CDR2: MNHEY, SVGAGI. Losses at the gene ends were 6 bases for V and 10 bases for J; bases not matched to a gene: 5. The CDR3 contains 13 residues. This CDR3 is CASRGTGGQEQFF. CDR3 bases: TGTGCCAGCAGGGGGACAGGGGGACAGGAGCAGTTCTTC.

This clone was observed a few times. The CDR3 loop is CAWSLGVNEKLFF. CDR3 in DNA: TGTGCCTGGTCCTTGGGGGTTAATGAAAAACTGTTTTTT. The rearrangement joins TRBV30 to TRBJ1-4; maybe TRBD1 (5 bases). Germline V gene sequence: CDR1 GTSNPN, CDR2 SVGIG (reference sequence). The CDR3 length is 13 residues. V was cut by 5 bases and J by 4 bases, with 11 bases left in between.